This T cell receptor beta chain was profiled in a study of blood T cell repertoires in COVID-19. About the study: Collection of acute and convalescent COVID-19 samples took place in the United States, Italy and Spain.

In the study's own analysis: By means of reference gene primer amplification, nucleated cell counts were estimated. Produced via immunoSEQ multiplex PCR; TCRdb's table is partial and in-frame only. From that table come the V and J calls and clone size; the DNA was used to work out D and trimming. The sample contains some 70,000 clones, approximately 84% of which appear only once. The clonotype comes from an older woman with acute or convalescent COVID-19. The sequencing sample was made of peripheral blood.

Here the CDR3 DNA reads TGCAGCGTTGAGCAAACAGGGGGCCTAGATACGCAGTATTTT. Translated, it gives CSVEQTGGLDTQYF. The chain couples TRBV29-1 to TRBJ2-3, with 9 bases aligning to TRBD1. Germline trimming cut 3 bases from V and 5 bases from J; bases unmatched to any gene: 6. This CDR3 comprises 14 residues. Germline V lookup: CDR1 SQVTM, CDR2 ANQGSEA.